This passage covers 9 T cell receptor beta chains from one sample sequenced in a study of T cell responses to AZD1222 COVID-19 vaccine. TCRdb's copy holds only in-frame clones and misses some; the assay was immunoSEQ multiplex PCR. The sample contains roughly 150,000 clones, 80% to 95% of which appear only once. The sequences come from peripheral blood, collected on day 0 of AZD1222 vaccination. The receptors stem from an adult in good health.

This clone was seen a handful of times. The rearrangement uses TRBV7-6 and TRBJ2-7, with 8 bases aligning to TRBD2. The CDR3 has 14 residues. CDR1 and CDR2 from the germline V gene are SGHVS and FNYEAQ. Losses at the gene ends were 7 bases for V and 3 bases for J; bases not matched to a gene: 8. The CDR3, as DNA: TGTGCCAGCACCCCAGCGGGAGTTGGCTACGAGCAGTACTTC. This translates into CASTPAGVGYEQYF.

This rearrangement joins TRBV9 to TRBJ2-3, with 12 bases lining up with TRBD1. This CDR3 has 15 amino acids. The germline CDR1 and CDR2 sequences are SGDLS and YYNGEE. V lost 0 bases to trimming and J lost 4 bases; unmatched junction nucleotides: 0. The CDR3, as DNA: TGTGCCAGCAGCGTAGGGGACAGGGGGCCAGATACGCAGTATTTT. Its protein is CASSVGDRGPDTQYF.

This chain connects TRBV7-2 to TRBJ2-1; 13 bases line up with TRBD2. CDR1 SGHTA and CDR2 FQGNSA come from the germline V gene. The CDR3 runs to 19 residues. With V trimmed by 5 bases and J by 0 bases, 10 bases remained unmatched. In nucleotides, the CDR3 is TGTGCCAGCAGCCCCCAGCCACTAGCGGGAGGGATCTCCTACAATGAGCAGTTCTTC. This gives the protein CASSPQPLAGGISYNEQFF.

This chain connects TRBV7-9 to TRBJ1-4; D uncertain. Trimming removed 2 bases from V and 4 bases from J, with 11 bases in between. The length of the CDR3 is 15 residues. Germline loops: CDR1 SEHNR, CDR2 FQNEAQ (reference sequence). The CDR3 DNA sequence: TGTGCCAGCAGCTTATTGGCAGGACTTAATGAAAAACTGTTTTTT. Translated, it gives CASSLLAGLNEKLFF.

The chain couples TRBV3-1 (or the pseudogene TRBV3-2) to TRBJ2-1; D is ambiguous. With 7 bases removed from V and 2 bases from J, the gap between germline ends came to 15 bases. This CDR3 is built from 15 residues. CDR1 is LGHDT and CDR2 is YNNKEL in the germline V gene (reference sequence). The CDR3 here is CASTNTPITYNEQFF. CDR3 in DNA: TGTGCCAGCACCAATACTCCGATTACCTACAATGAGCAGTTCTTC.

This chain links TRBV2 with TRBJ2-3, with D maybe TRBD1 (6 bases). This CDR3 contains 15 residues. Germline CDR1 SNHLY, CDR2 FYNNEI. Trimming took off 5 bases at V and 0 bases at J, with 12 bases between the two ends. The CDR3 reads CASSPQGPSTDTQYF. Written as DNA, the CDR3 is TGTGCCAGCAGTCCACAGGGTCCTAGCACAGATACGCAGTATTTT.

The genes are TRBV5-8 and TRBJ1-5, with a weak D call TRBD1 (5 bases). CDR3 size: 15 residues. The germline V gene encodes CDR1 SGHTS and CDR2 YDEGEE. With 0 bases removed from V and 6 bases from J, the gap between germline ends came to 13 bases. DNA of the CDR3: TGTGCCAGCAGCTTGGACGGGGCGCGGGCTCAGCCCCAGCATTTT. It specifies CASSLDGARAQPQHF.

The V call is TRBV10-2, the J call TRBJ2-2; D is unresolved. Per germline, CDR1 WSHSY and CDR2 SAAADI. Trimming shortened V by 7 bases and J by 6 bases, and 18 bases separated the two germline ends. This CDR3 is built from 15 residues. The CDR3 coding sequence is TGCGCCAGCAACGCAGGAAGCGTTTCCGCCGGGGAGCTGTTTTTT. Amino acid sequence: CASNAGSVSAGELFF.

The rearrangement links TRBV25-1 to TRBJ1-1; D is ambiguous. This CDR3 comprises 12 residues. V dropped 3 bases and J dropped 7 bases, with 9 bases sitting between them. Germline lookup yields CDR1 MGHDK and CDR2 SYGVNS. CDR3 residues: CASSDLPHEAFF. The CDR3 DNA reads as TGTGCCAGCAGTGATTTGCCCCATGAAGCTTTCTTT. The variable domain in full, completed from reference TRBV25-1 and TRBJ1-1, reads EADIYQTPRYLVIGTGKKITLECSQTMGHDKMYWYQQDPGMELHLIHYSYGVNSTEKGDLSSESTVSRIRTEHFPLTLESARPSHTSQYLCASSDLPHEAFFGQGTRLTVV.